The rows below give T cell receptor beta chains drawn from one sample of a study of T and B cells in COVID-19 patients. A single record per CDR3 protein comes from TCRdb applying MiXCR to the multiplex PCR reads. The sample records 20,000 to 25,000 distinct CDR3 sequences, approximately 30% being singletons. The sequenced sample consisted of blood. These receptors originate from a human donor who had recovered from COVID-19. Both conserved end residues are part of each CDR3. D genes are given only for firm matches. A clone size is listed for some rows: how often the clone was seen (once, few, many), or a class if it is expanded.

TRBJ1-5 TRBV19 many . CASSSEYQPQHF TGTGCCAGTAGTTCGGAGTATCAGCCCCAGCATTTT
TRBJ2-7 TRBV30 medium-sized . CAWSGTIYEQYF TGTGCCTGGAGCGGGACCATCTACGAGCAGTACTTC
TRBJ2-5 TRBV5-1 . TRBD1 CASSLGARGQGETQYF TGCGCCAGCAGCTTGGGGGCCAGGGGGCAAGGGGAGACCCAGTACTTC
TRBJ2-6 TRBV24-1 once . CATTAGTGANVLTF TGTGCCACCACTGCAGGGACAGGGGCCAACGTCCTGACTTTC
TRBJ2-2 TRBV28 . . CASSLDTARTGELFF TGTGCCAGCAGTTTAGATACAGCCCGCACCGGGGAGCTGTTTTTT
TRBJ1-6 TRBV6-5 many . CASSLGGWDSPLHF TGTGCCAGCAGTCTCGGGGGTTGGGATTCACCCCTCCACTTT
TRBJ2-2 TRBV30 . . CAWSVGWSANTGELFF TGTGCCTGGAGTGTAGGTTGGTCAGCGAACACCGGGGAGCTGTTTTTT
TRBJ1-1 TRBV12-3/TRBV12-4 . . CASSPLPPGSNHTEAFF TGTGCCAGCAGTCCCCTCCCCCCGGGCAGCAATCACACTGAAGCTTTCTTT
TRBJ2-2 TRBV5-6 . . CASSPSRYTGELFF TGTGCCAGCAGCCCCAGCAGGTACACCGGGGAGCTGTTTTTT
TRBJ1-6 TRBV19 . . CASSRGWDRRSSYNSPLHF TGTGCCAGTAGCCGAGGTTGGGACCGCCGCAGCTCCTATAATTCACCCCTCCACTTT
TRBJ1-6 TRBV20-1 few . CSAAGRMSSPLHF TGCAGTGCGGCGGGGAGAATGAGTTCACCCCTCCACTTT
TRBJ2-2 TRBV24-1 few . CATSDPDLRELFF TGTGCCACCAGTGACCCGGATCTCCGGGAGCTGTTTTTT
TRBJ2-1 TRBV5-1 . . CASKAAADYNEQFF TGCGCCAGCAAGGCCGCCGCGGACTACAATGAGCAGTTCTTC
TRBJ2-3 TRBV12-3/TRBV12-4 medium-sized . CASTPASAIDTQYF TGTGCCAGCACCCCGGCGTCGGCTATAGATACGCAGTATTTT
TRBJ2-3 TRBV6-1 many . CASILTRDRGTDTQYF TGTGCCAGCATCCTTACCCGGGACCGAGGCACAGATACGCAGTATTTT
TRBJ1-1 TRBV29-1 medium-sized . CSVGRRLGTEAFF TGCAGCGTAGGACGGCGGTTGGGCACTGAAGCTTTCTTT
TRBJ1-6 TRBV20-1 once . CSARAVVGDRAPLHF TGCAGTGCTAGAGCGGTAGTGGGGGACCGAGCACCCCTCCACTTT
TRBJ2-1 TRBV7-2 few . CASSPTGSYNEQFF TGTGCCAGCAGCCCTACCGGCTCCTACAATGAGCAGTTCTTC
TRBJ2-7 TRBV5-4 . TRBD2 CASSLGGLAREQYF TGTGCCAGCAGCTTAGGGGGACTAGCTCGCGAGCAGTACTTC
TRBJ2-7 TRBV18 . . CASSPATASYEQYF TGTGCCAGCTCACCAGCCACGGCCAGCTACGAGCAGTACTTC
TRBJ1-3 TRBV19 many . CASSIDRGGAGNTIYF TGTGCCAGTAGTATAGATCGAGGGGGAGCTGGAAACACCATATATTTT
TRBJ2-7 TRBV19 many TRBD1 CASSSGTAESYEQYF TGTGCCAGTAGTTCCGGGACAGCCGAATCCTACGAGCAGTACTTC
TRBJ2-7 TRBV18 many . CASSRQDSYEQYF TGTGCCAGCTCACGGCAGGACTCCTACGAGCAGTACTTC
TRBJ1-6 TRBV18 few . CASSPTGLSSYNSPLHF TGTGCCAGCTCACCAACCGGATTAAGCTCCTATAATTCACCCCTCCACTTT
TRBJ2-1 TRBV5-5 many TRBD2 CASSLSGLLAGGLYNEQFF TGTGCCAGCAGCTTGAGTGGGTTACTAGCGGGGGGCTTGTACAATGAGCAGTTCTTC
TRBJ2-3 TRBV6-5 medium-sized . CASSPPGMGTDTQYF TGTGCCAGCAGTCCACCAGGGATGGGCACAGATACGCAGTATTTT
TRBJ2-2 TRBV10-3 few . CAISAGTARGELFF TGTGCCATCAGTGCCGGGACGGCTCGTGGGGAGCTGTTTTTT
TRBJ2-7 TRBV5-4 . TRBD1 CASSFQTGAYEQYF TGTGCCAGCAGCTTCCAGACAGGGGCCTACGAGCAGTACTTC
TRBJ2-3 TRBV24-1 . TRBD1 CATSDFRGPDTQYF TGTGCCACCAGTGATTTTAGGGGGCCAGATACGCAGTATTTT
TRBJ2-7 TRBV11-2 . TRBD1 CASSVDREDEQYF TGTGCCAGCAGCGTGGACAGGGAGGACGAGCAGTACTTC
TRBJ2-5 TRBV10-3 . . CAISDAGSEGTQYF TGTGCCATCAGTGATGCTGGCTCTGAGGGGACCCAGTACTTC
TRBJ2-3 TRBV12-3/TRBV12-4 many TRBD2 CASSGSAGTSGTDTQYF TGTGCCAGCAGTGGATCCGCCGGGACTAGCGGCACAGATACGCAGTATTTT
TRBJ2-2 TRBV6-5 many TRBD2 CASSYGAAGGHEVGELFF TGTGCCAGCAGTTACGGGGCAGCGGGGGGGCATGAAGTCGGGGAGCTGTTTTTT
TRBJ2-2 TRBV29-1 medium-sized . CSVGTLNTGELFF TGCAGCGTGGGGACACTAAACACCGGGGAGCTGTTTTTT
TRBJ2-3 TRBV20-1 . . CSARIDRSDTQYF TGCAGTGCTAGGATTGATCGCTCCGATACGCAGTATTTT
TRBJ1-5 TRBV27 . . CASSSYSNQPQHF TGTGCCAGCAGTTCATATAGCAATCAGCCCCAGCATTTT
TRBJ2-3 TRBV7-2 . . CASSLVPRMSRTDTQYF TGTGCCAGCAGCTTAGTGCCACGCATGAGCCGTACAGATACGCAGTATTTT
TRBJ2-5 TRBV5-4 many . CASSLTGAGETQYF TGTGCCAGCAGCCTCACAGGGGCGGGGGAGACCCAGTACTTC
TRBJ1-1 TRBV19 many . CASSMSENTEAFF TGTGCCAGTAGTATGAGTGAGAACACTGAAGCTTTCTTT
TRBJ2-7 TRBV5-1 few . CASSLEGYEQYF TGCGCCAGCAGCTTGGAGGGATACGAGCAGTACTTC
TRBJ2-1 TRBV29-1 . TRBD1 CSVARQGDNEQFF TGCAGCGTTGCTCGACAGGGGGACAATGAGCAGTTCTTC
TRBJ1-6 TRBV6-5 many TRBD1 CASWDSYNSPLHF TGTGCCAGCTGGGACAGCTATAATTCACCCCTCCACTTT
TRBJ1-6 TRBV6-5 many TRBD1 CASSYRTGDSPLHF TGTGCCAGCAGTTACCGGACAGGGGATTCACCCCTCCACTTT
TRBJ1-2 TRBV12-3/TRBV12-4 . . CASSRTTNYGYTF TGTGCCAGCAGTCGCACCACTAACTATGGCTACACCTTC
TRBJ1-4 TRBV27 . . CASSAGTENEKLFF TGTGCCAGTTCAGCCGGGACCGAAAATGAAAAACTGTTTTTT
TRBJ2-5 TRBV12-3/TRBV12-4 few TRBD2 CASSLVAGLETQYF TGTGCCAGCAGTTTAGTAGCGGGGTTAGAGACCCAGTACTTC
TRBJ2-3 TRBV29-1 medium-sized . CSVVTGITDTQYF TGCAGCGTTGTGACGGGGATCACAGATACGCAGTATTTT
TRBJ2-1 TRBV11-3 medium-sized . CASSPWGRTYNEQFF TGTGCCAGCAGCCCCTGGGGGAGGACCTACAATGAGCAGTTCTTC
TRBJ1-5 TRBV19 . . CATKQGGGNQPQHF TGTGCCACTAAACAGGGTGGGGGCAATCAGCCCCAGCATTTT
TRBJ2-5 TRBV5-4 . . CASSLTVQETQYF TGTGCCAGCAGCCTGACTGTACAAGAGACCCAGTACTTC
TRBJ1-5 TRBV24-1 few TRBD1 CATSSTGVGNQPQHF TGTGCCACCAGTTCGACAGGGGTAGGTAATCAGCCCCAGCATTTT